This T cell receptor (beta chain) was sequenced in a study of shared clonotypes between healthy human individuals. In germline, CDR1 is LNHDA, CDR2 SQIVND (reference sequence). This CDR3 comprises 14 residues. V lost 5 bases to trimming and J lost 1 base, with 12 bases between them. Authors' processing steps: Filtering of immunoSEQ junctional sequences could not match full-length read filtering. TCRdb keeps only in-frame clones here, not all; method: immunoSEQ multiplex PCR. V and J calls and clone size are copied from that table; D and trimming were computed from the DNA. The table shows 400,000 to 500,000 clones, with around 78% occurring only once.

This clonotype was obtained from a woman aged 40 to 50 in good health. Some clones in this sample may be carry-over from other donors' samples. Material: PBMCs. This rearrangement joins TRBV19 to TRBJ2-7; tentatively, D is TRBD1 (6 bases). The CDR3 DNA follows: TGTGCCAGTAGTCTCATGGACAGATCCTACGAGCAGTACTTC. Translation gives CASSLMDRSYEQYF.